The 20 T cell receptor beta chains presented below share a single source sample, sequenced in a study of radiation and T cells in renal cell carcinoma. The time point here: blood 4 weeks post-SBRT, at nephrectomy. Documented treatment: 15 Gy SBRT to primary tumor, nephrectomy 4 weeks later. TCRdb keeps only in-frame clones here, not all; method: immunoSEQ multiplex PCR. The sample lists roughly 80,000 clones, roughly 83% occurring once. This sample comprised blood, obtained from a patient whose treatment included radiotherapy and nephrectomy. The source is a woman aged 60-75 years with renal cell carcinoma.

The genes are TRBV21-1 and TRBJ2-1; the D call of TRBD2 is as the table states it, not checked on the DNA. TRBV21-1 is classified as a pseudogene. CDR3 length: 19 amino acids. The chain's CDR3 is CASSKMAGTSGSSYNEQFF. CDR3 nucleotides: TGTGCCAGCAGCAAAATGGCGGGAACTAGCGGGAGCTCCTACAATGAGCAGTTCTTC.

In its sample, this clone was seen a few times. The chain uses TRBV4-1 and TRBJ2-7; TRBD2 matches 13 bases. This CDR3 has 16 amino acids. J lost 6 bases, V lost 1 base, and 6 bases had no gene match. Germline lookup yields CDR1 MGHRA and CDR2 YSYEKL. CDR3 residues: CASSQGLAGGLGEQYF. As DNA, the CDR3 is TGCGCCAGCAGCCAAGGACTAGCGGGAGGCTTGGGCGAGCAGTACTTC.

The chain links TRBV7-9 to TRBJ2-3; D is possibly TRBD2 (6 bases). CDR1 and CDR2 from the germline V gene are SEHNR and FQNEAQ (reference sequence). The CDR3 has 12 residues. The ends were cut back, 5 bases at V and 9 bases at J, with 12 bases in the middle. This CDR3 is CASSISGGTQYF. For the CDR3, the DNA is TGTGCCAGCAGCATATCTGGGGGGACGCAGTATTTT.

The chain uses TRBV9 and TRBJ1-1, with D maybe TRBD1 (6 bases). This CDR3 has 15 amino acids. CDR1 is SGDLS, CDR2 YYNGEE, per germline. V lost 3 bases to trimming and J lost 0 bases, with 12 bases between them. The DNA for the CDR3 is TGTGCCAGCAGCGCTGGGGGGGGCGTGAACACTGAAGCTTTCTTT. Residues: CASSAGGGVNTEAFF.

The rearrangement joins TRBV14 to TRBJ2-4; D perhaps matches TRBD1 (6 bases). In germline, CDR1 is SGHDN, CDR2 FVKESK. V was pared by 4 bases and J by 6 bases, with 7 bases between. The CDR3 has 12 amino acids. CDR3: CASSRTVNIQYF. The CDR3 bases are TGTGCCAGCAGCCGGACAGTAAACATTCAGTACTTC.

The V and J genes are TRBV25-1 and TRBJ1-2; the D gene is possibly TRBD1 (6 bases). The CDR3 contains 14 residues. The germline gives CDR1 MGHDK, CDR2 SYGVNS. Trimming took off 5 bases at V and 9 bases at J, with 19 bases between the two ends. This chain's CDR3 is CASSPTDRSGSYTF. CDR3 bases: TGTGCCAGCAGTCCTACCGACAGGTCGGGAAGCTACACCTTC.

CDR3 bases: TGTGCCAGCAAACTTCTAGCGGGCGGGGACACCGGGGAGCTGTTTTTT. Its protein is CASKLLAGGDTGELFF. The J gene is TRBJ2-2, the V gene TRBV28; 8 nucleotides line up with TRBD2. The germline CDR1 and CDR2 sequences are MDHEN and SYDVKM. Trimming cost V 7 bases and J 3 bases; bases outside gene matches: 10. The CDR3 has 16 amino acids.

This clone was counted between two and nine times. V and J are TRBV2 and TRBJ2-4; 8 bases match TRBD2. J gave up 6 bases and V 6 bases, and 7 bases lay outside the gene matches. The CDR3 extends over 14 amino acids. Germline V gene data show CDR1 as SNHLY and CDR2 as FYNNEI. The CDR3 sequence: CASRPGLAGNIQYF. For the CDR3, the DNA is TGTGCCAGCAGGCCAGGACTAGCAGGAAACATTCAGTACTTC.

The chain carries TRBV5-1 and TRBJ2-7, with 9 bases identical to TRBD2. The length of the CDR3 is 15 residues. V was pared by 3 bases and J by 4 bases, with 8 bases of the junction left unmatched. In germline, CDR1 is SGHRS, CDR2 YFSETQ. In DNA form, the CDR3 reads TGCGCCAGCAGCTCCACCGGGACTAGCTTGTACGAGCAGTACTTC. Translation: CASSSTGTSLYEQYF. The full variable domain, with the rest looked up from reference TRBV5-1 and TRBJ2-7, is KAGVTQTPRYLIKTRGQQVTLSCSPISGHRSVSWYQQTPGQGLQFLFEYFSETQRNKGNFPGRFSGRQFSNSRSEMNVSTLELGDSALYLCASSSTGTSLYEQYFGPGTRLTVT.

The gene calls are TRBV6-1 and TRBJ1-4; 7 bases map to TRBD1. V was pared by 3 bases and J by 6 bases, with 1 base of the junction left unmatched. The germline CDR1 and CDR2 sequences are MNHNS and SASEGT. CDR3 length equals 13 residues. The CDR3 DNA reads as TGTGCCAGCAGTGACACAGGGGATGAAAAACTGTTTTTT. Encoded protein: CASSDTGDEKLFF.

The J gene is TRBJ2-7, the V gene TRBV30; D gene uncertain. There are 10 residues in the CDR3. The germline gives CDR1 GTSNPN, CDR2 SVGIG (reference sequence). V dropped 5 bases and J dropped 0 bases, with 2 bases sitting between them. CDR3 protein: CAWGSYEQYF. The DNA for the CDR3 is TGTGCCTGGGGCTCCTACGAGCAGTACTTC.

There are a few counts of this clone. The V call is TRBV13, the J call TRBJ2-3; 11 nucleotides line up with TRBD2. V was pared by 5 bases and J by 2 bases, with 6 bases of the junction left unmatched. The CDR3 has 16 residues. Looked up from germline, CDR1 is PRHDT and CDR2 is FYEKMQ (reference sequence). The CDR3 region is CASSPRLAGSTDTQYF. In nucleotides, the CDR3 is TGTGCCAGCAGCCCTCGACTAGCGGGGTCCACAGATACGCAGTATTTT.

The chain couples TRBV29-1 to TRBJ2-7; 8 nucleotides match TRBD1. CDR1 is SQVTM and CDR2 is ANQGSEA in the germline V gene. V was pared by 4 bases and J by 2 bases, with 7 bases of the junction left unmatched. The CDR3 extends over 14 amino acids. CDR3 coding DNA: TGCAGCGTTGTAAGGGGGACAGGAACCTACGAGCAGTACTTC. Protein: CSVVRGTGTYEQYF.

This chain links TRBV9 with TRBJ2-5; no firm D call. The CDR3 runs to 16 residues. Trimming stripped 3 bases from V and 1 base from J, with 16 bases between. Germline lookup yields CDR1 SGDLS and CDR2 YYNGEE. The CDR3 region has the DNA TGTGCCAGCAGCGCGGTAAGCCCCGGCGGCCAAGAGACCCAGTACTTC. Amino acids: CASSAVSPGGQETQYF.

The V gene is TRBV20-1, the J gene TRBJ2-7; D is unclear. The CDR3 has 11 amino acids. V lost 5 bases to trimming and J lost 2 bases, with 7 bases between them. Germline values: CDR1 DFQATT, CDR2 SNEGSKA (reference sequence). CDR3 protein: CSARAAYEQYF. The CDR3 coding sequence is TGCAGTGCTCGGGCCGCCTACGAGCAGTACTTC.

The chain combines TRBV7-3 with TRBJ2-1; TRBD2 matches at 7 bases. Germline V CDR1 and CDR2: SGHTA, FQGTGA. V shed 1 base, J shed 0 bases, and the junction held 3 bases outside the gene matches. The CDR3 contains 16 residues. The CDR3 DNA sequence: TGTGCCAGCAGCTTAAATGGCGGGAGCTCCTACAATGAGCAGTTCTTC. Translated: CASSLNGGSSYNEQFF.

This rearrangement joins TRBV27 to TRBJ1-5; the D gene is possibly TRBD1 (5 bases). Per germline, CDR1 MNHEY and CDR2 SMNVEV (reference sequence). The CDR3 loop spans 16 amino acids. Trimming stripped 5 bases from V and 0 bases from J, with 14 bases between. The DNA for the CDR3 is TGTGCCAGCAGTCCCAGGGCGGGGTATAGCAATCAGCCCCAGCATTTT. It codes for CASSPRAGYSNQPQHF.

This clone was seen a few times. This rearrangement joins TRBV7-6 to TRBJ2-1; TRBD2 agrees at 16 bases. The CDR3 has 18 amino acids. The V gene's germline CDR1 is SGHVS and CDR2 FNYEAQ. V shed 1 base, J shed 7 bases, and the junction held 7 bases outside the gene matches. Written as DNA, the CDR3 is TGTGCCAGCAGCTTAGGGATTGGGACTAGCGGGGGGGCAAATGAGCAGTTCTTC. Translation gives CASSLGIGTSGGANEQFF.

The chain uses TRBV9 and TRBJ2-1; 14 positions agree with TRBD2. V dropped 4 bases and J dropped 3; count of bases not matched to a gene: 6. Germline V lookup: CDR1 SGDLS, CDR2 YYNGEE. CDR3 size: 17 residues. CDR3: CASSPRLAGGGYNEQFF. In nucleotides, the CDR3 is TGTGCCAGCAGCCCAAGACTAGCGGGAGGGGGCTACAATGAGCAGTTCTTC. Full variable domain (missing parts from reference TRBV9 and TRBJ2-1): DSGVTQTPKHLITATGQRVTLRCSPRSGDLSVYWYQQSLDQGLQFLIQYYNGEERAKGNILERFSAQQFPDLHSELNLSSLELGDSALYFCASSPRLAGGGYNEQFFGPGTRLTVL.

This rearrangement joins TRBV6-5 to TRBJ2-2; weak D call: TRBD1 (6 bases). The CDR3 contains 16 residues. Trimming took off 0 bases at V and 1 base at J, with 9 bases between the two ends. Germline V gene data show CDR1 as MNHEY and CDR2 as SVGAGI. The CDR3 DNA reads TGTGCCAGCAGTTACTCGGGGGCGGTGAACACCGGGGAGCTGTTTTTT. Residues: CASSYSGAVNTGELFF.